These T cell receptor beta chains were read from a single sample in a study of T cells in localized non-small cell lung cancer. Produced via immunoSEQ multiplex PCR; TCRdb's table is partial and in-frame only. The profile covers around 140,000 clones, with around 90% appearing a single time and around 1.7% taken by the ten largest. The input for sequencing was peripheral blood, taken before any cancer treatment. All receptors come from an older female donor with stage I lung adenocarcinoma. CDR3s include the opening cysteine and the closing phenylalanine or tryptophan. The D gene is left open where the match is weak. Clone size is stated in some rows and not others, as once, few, many or a class when expanded.

>NA|TRBJ2-5|TRBV4-1|NA
CASAIRAIQETQYF
TGCGCCAGCGCCATACGGGCTATCCAAGAGACCCAGTACTTC
>NA|TRBJ2-1|TRBV18|NA
CASSPQGGEHNEQFF
TGTGCCAGCTCACCACAGGGAGGTGAGCACAATGAGCAGTTCTTC
>NA|TRBJ2-1|TRBV15|NA
CATSSGTNNEQFF
TGTGCCACCAGCTCCGGGACCAACAATGAGCAGTTCTTC
>NA|TRBJ1-4|TRBV2|once
CASSFSGPKGNLFF
TGTGCCAGCAGTTTCTCAGGACCCAAGGGGAATCTGTTTTTT
>NA|TRBJ2-2|TRBV11-3|NA
CASSSVGSGELFF
TGTGCCAGCAGCAGCGTTGGAAGCGGGGAGCTGTTTTTT
>TRBD1|TRBJ2-1|TRBV5-4|NA
CASSSGTGGPEQFF
TGTGCCAGCAGCTCCGGGACAGGGGGCCCTGAGCAGTTCTTC
>NA|TRBJ1-2|TRBV19|NA
CASSYGGDYGYTF
TGTGCCAGTAGCTATGGCGGGGACTATGGCTACACCTTC
>TRBD2|TRBJ2-1|TRBV7-9|NA
CASSFGLAIYNEQFF
TGTGCCAGCAGCTTCGGACTAGCGATTTACAATGAGCAGTTCTTC
>NA|TRBJ1-3|TRBV4-3|NA
CASSPESVF
TGCGCCAGCAGCCCGGAGTCGGTTTTT
>NA|TRBJ1-2|TRBV7-3|NA
CASSTTSAQGSGYTF
TGTGCCAGCAGCACGACCAGCGCCCAGGGGAGTGGCTACACCTTC
>NA|TRBJ2-7|TRBV2|NA
CASSEAYYEQYF
TGTGCCAGCAGTGAAGCATACTACGAGCAGTACTTC
>TRBD1|TRBJ2-2|TRBV29-1|NA
CSTSAGGNTGELFF
TGCAGCACATCGGCAGGGGGCAACACCGGGGAGCTGTTTTTT
>NA|TRBJ2-1|TRBV5-1|NA
CASSLTRGRRNEQFF
TGCGCCAGCAGCTTGACCAGGGGCAGGCGCAATGAGCAGTTCTTC
>NA|TRBJ2-6|TRBV11-2|NA
CASSSPAGANVLTF
TGTGCCAGCAGCTCCCCCGCCGGGGCCAACGTCCTGACTTTC
>NA|TRBJ2-4|TRBV20-1|NA
CSASKQGLQYF
TGCAGTGCTAGCAAGCAGGGTCTCCAGTACTTC
>NA|TRBJ1-1|TRBV7-9|NA
CASSPATGWFAEAFF
TGTGCCAGCAGCCCAGCAACAGGGTGGTTCGCTGAAGCTTTCTTT
>NA|TRBJ2-4|TRBV15|once
CATRGLAKNIQYF
TGTGCCACCCGCGGTCTAGCCAAAAACATTCAGTACTTC
>TRBD1|TRBJ1-1|TRBV28|NA
CASKFGTGNTEAFF
TGTGCCAGCAAATTCGGGACAGGGAACACTGAAGCTTTCTTT
>TRBD1|TRBJ1-1|TRBV5-1|NA
CASSLEGRGKNTEAFF
TGCGCCAGCAGCTTAGAGGGCAGGGGGAAAAACACTGAAGCTTTCTTT
>NA|TRBJ1-1|TRBV5-1|NA
CASSFDTGSTEAFF
TGCGCCAGCAGCTTCGATACAGGGAGCACTGAAGCTTTCTTT
>TRBD2|TRBJ2-3|TRBV10-3|NA
CAAGGTSGGSTDTQYF
TGTGCCGCCGGAGGGACTAGCGGGGGTAGCACAGATACGCAGTATTTT
>NA|TRBJ2-7|TRBV27|once
CASSYNLFYEQYF
TGTGCCAGCAGTTACAACCTCTTCTACGAGCAGTACTTC
>NA|TRBJ1-1|TRBV30|NA
CAWRHGLNTEAFF
TGTGCCTGGAGGCATGGTTTGAACACTGAAGCTTTCTTT
>NA|TRBJ1-1|TRBV6-5|NA
CASSAPQSTEAFF
TGTGCCAGCAGTGCTCCACAGAGCACTGAAGCTTTCTTT
>TRBD2|TRBJ2-1|TRBV5-1|NA
CASSFSGYSYNEQFF
TGCGCCAGCAGCTTTAGCGGGTATTCCTACAATGAGCAGTTCTTC
>NA|TRBJ2-5|TRBV21-1|NA
CASSKVLAEYQETQYF
TGTGCCAGCAGCAAAGTCCTAGCGGAGTACCAAGAGACCCAGTACTTC
>NA|TRBJ2-3|TRBV2|few
CASSEGPGSTDTQYF
TGTGCCAGCAGTGAAGGTCCAGGGAGCACAGATACGCAGTATTTT
>TRBD2|TRBJ2-3|TRBV6-1|NA
CASKRDSADTQYF
TGTGCCAGCAAGCGGGACTCGGCAGATACGCAGTATTTT
>NA|TRBJ2-7|TRBV19|few
CASSIGNYEQYF
TGTGCCAGTAGTATTGGCAACTACGAGCAGTACTTC
>TRBD1|TRBJ1-4|TRBV5-4|NA
CASSLMTGGNEKLFF
TGTGCCAGCAGCTTAATGACAGGGGGTAATGAAAAACTGTTTTTT
>NA|TRBJ1-1|TRBV5-4|NA
CASSLDRQGDTEAFF
TGTGCCAGCAGCTTGGACAGGCAAGGGGACACTGAAGCTTTCTTT
>NA|TRBJ1-5|TRBV9|NA
CASSESGYQPQHF
TGTGCCAGCAGCGAGTCAGGGTATCAGCCCCAGCATTTT
>NA|TRBJ2-7|TRBV12-5|NA
CASGSRQGRTSSSYEQYF
TGTGCTAGTGGTTCACGACAGGGAAGGACTAGCTCATCCTACGAGCAGTACTTC
>NA|TRBJ2-7|TRBV5-6|NA
CASTHLASVEQYF
TGTGCCAGCACGCATCTAGCTTCCGTCGAGCAGTACTTC
>NA|TRBJ1-5|TRBV15|NA
CATSGLRSNQPQHF
TGTGCCACCAGCGGGTTAAGGTCCAATCAGCCCCAGCATTTT
>NA|TRBJ1-3|TRBV18|NA
CASSQGVDSGNTIYF
TGTGCCAGCTCACAGGGGGTTGACTCTGGAAACACCATATATTTT
>TRBD2|TRBJ2-5|TRBV29-1|NA
CSVEDPGGYETQYF
TGCAGCGTTGAAGATCCGGGAGGGTACGAGACCCAGTACTTC
>NA|TRBJ2-5|TRBV15|once
CATSRDRKETQYF
TGTGCCACCAGCAGAGATAGAAAGGAGACCCAGTACTTC
>NA|TRBJ1-1|TRBV30|NA
CAWSSPNTEAFF
TGTGCCTGGAGTAGCCCAAACACTGAAGCTTTCTTT
>TRBD2|TRBJ2-1|TRBV9|NA
CASSVDTGGSYNEQFF
TGTGCCAGCAGCGTAGATACGGGAGGTTCCTACAATGAGCAGTTCTTC
>NA|TRBJ2-2|TRBV6-4|NA
CASSGTALTGELFF
TGTGCCAGCAGTGGGACTGCCCTTACCGGGGAGCTGTTTTTT
>NA|TRBJ1-2|TRBV6-5|NA
CATHPPGLNYGYTF
TGTGCCACCCACCCCCCGGGCCTTAACTATGGCTACACCTTC
>NA|TRBJ2-1|TRBV5-3|NA
CARSCHLIEVWGEQFF
TGTGCCAGAAGCTGCCACCTAATAGAGGTTTGGGGTGAGCAGTTCTTC
>NA|TRBJ2-5|TRBV7-9|NA
CASSGEDGPQISQYF
TGTGCCAGCAGCGGAGAGGACGGGCCCCAGATTAGCCAGTACTTC
>NA|TRBJ2-7|TRBV19|NA
CASSMFYRLGYEQYF
TGTGCCAGTAGTATGTTCTACAGGTTGGGCTACGAGCAGTACTTC
>NA|TRBJ2-5|TRBV18|NA
CASSPQPGKETQYF
TGTGCCAGCTCACCGCAACCGGGGAAAGAGACCCAGTACTTC
>NA|TRBJ1-2|TRBV30|NA
CAWSGTGLNYGYTF
TGTGCCTGGAGTGGAACAGGCCTTAACTATGGCTACACCTTC
>NA|TRBJ1-1|TRBV6-6|NA
CASSPFGGAEAFF
TGTGCCAGCAGCCCTTTCGGGGGGGCTGAAGCTTTCTTT
>TRBD2|TRBJ2-3|TRBV5-1|NA
CASSLAAIGLAGADTQYF
TGCGCCAGCAGCTTGGCGGCGATCGGACTAGCGGGAGCGGATACGCAGTATTTT
>TRBD1|TRBJ1-5|TRBV5-1|NA
CASSEGTGPPFNQPQHF
TGCGCCAGCAGCGAAGGGACAGGTCCTCCTTTCAATCAGCCCCAGCATTTT
>TRBD2|TRBJ2-1|TRBV5-4|NA
CASSSPTSGRDNEQFF
TGTGCCAGCAGCTCACCCACTAGCGGGAGAGACAATGAGCAGTTCTTC
>NA|TRBJ1-3|TRBV19|NA
CASSFTDDGNTIYF
TGTGCCAGTAGCTTTACAGATGATGGAAACACCATATATTTT